One sample yielded the 27 T cell receptor beta chains listed below, sequenced in a study of blood T cell repertoires in COVID-19. Assay: immunoSEQ multiplex PCR; the TCRdb copy retains only in-frame clones and omits some. The repertoire holds around 130,000 clones, with roughly 86% as singletons. Sequencing was done on a sample of PBMCs or T cells enriched from blood (not recorded which). Every receptor here comes from a woman between 45 and 65 years old with acute COVID-19.

The J gene is TRBJ2-2, the V gene TRBV9; the D is unclear. CDR3 length: 15 amino acids. Germline CDR1 and CDR2: SGDLS and YYNGEE. The ends were cut back, 0 bases at V and 3 bases at J, with 9 bases in the middle. CDR3 sequence: CASSVAVEYTGELFF. The CDR3 region has the DNA TGTGCCAGCAGCGTAGCGGTCGAATACACCGGGGAGCTGTTTTTT.

The chain couples TRBV7-9 to TRBJ1-2, with 7 bases aligning to TRBD1. The CDR3 length is 15 residues. Trimming took 5 bases from V and 0 from J; bases not matched to a gene: 6. Looked up from germline, CDR1 is SEHNR and CDR2 is FQNEAQ (reference sequence). As DNA, the CDR3 is TGTGCCAGCAGCCGAGGGGGCAGGGCTAACTATGGCTACACCTTC. As protein: CASSRGGRANYGYTF.

This chain links TRBV11-3 with TRBJ2-1; 7 nucleotides align to TRBD2. This CDR3 spans 15 amino acids. V was pared by 1 base and J by 7 bases, with 7 bases of the junction left unmatched. Germline V lookup: CDR1 SGHNT, CDR2 YENEEA. The CDR3 region has the DNA TGTGCCAGCAGCTTAGGGGCGGGAGTGGGTAATGAGCAGTTCTTC. It translates to CASSLGAGVGNEQFF.

The chain couples TRBV18 to TRBJ2-7, with D perhaps TRBD2 (6 bases). The CDR3 contains 14 residues. Trimming cost V 3 bases and J 3 bases, with 12 bases left between them. Germline V gene data show CDR1 as KGHSH and CDR2 as LQKENI. CDR3 coding DNA: TGTGCCAGCTCACCGGCGGGGCCGGTCTACGAGCAGTACTTC. Amino acid sequence: CASSPAGPVYEQYF.

V gene TRBV24-1 combines with J gene TRBJ2-1, with a possible D match to TRBD2 (6 bases). V lost 6 bases, J lost 2 bases, and 19 bases lay in between. This CDR3 contains 17 residues. Germline CDR1 is KGHDR and CDR2 is SFDVKD. In DNA form, the CDR3 reads TGTGCCACCAGTCCACACGGCCGGCGGGGCCCCTACAATGAGCAGTTCTTC. Protein product: CATSPHGRRGPYNEQFF.

This chain connects TRBV3-1 (or the pseudogene TRBV3-2) to TRBJ2-1; 13 positions match TRBD2. The V segment lost 0 bases and the J segment 7 bases; nucleotides outside the gene matches: 3. Germline-derived CDR1 and CDR2 are LGHDT and YNNKEL (reference sequence). The CDR3 consists of 16 residues. The DNA for the CDR3 is TGTGCCAGCAGCCAAGATGCGGGACTAGCGGGGAATGAGCAGTTCTTC. This gives the protein CASSQDAGLAGNEQFF.

The rearrangement joins TRBV14 to TRBJ2-3; D call uncertain. This CDR3 has 14 residues. The germline V gene encodes CDR1 SGHDN and CDR2 FVKESK. Trimming removed 0 bases from V and 3 bases from J, with 7 bases in between. The CDR3, as DNA: TGTGCCAGCAGCCAAGATCTTCCGACAGATACGCAGTATTTT. It is translated as CASSQDLPTDTQYF.

V and J are TRBV25-1 and TRBJ2-3, with D maybe TRBD2 (5 bases). The V and J ends lost 4 bases and 7 bases respectively, with 18 bases between them. Germline assignment: CDR1 MGHDK and CDR2 SYGVNS. The CDR3 runs 15 residues. DNA of the CDR3: TGTGCCAGCAGTGGGGGTCAGGCGGGTGAATATACGCAGTATTTT. The encoded protein is CASSGGQAGEYTQYF.

CDR3 DNA: TGTGCCAGCAGCCCCACTCGACAGGGGGCGAAAGAGCAGTACTTC. This translates into CASSPTRQGAKEQYF. V is TRBV6-5 and J is TRBJ2-7; 10 bases align to TRBD1. V lost 6 bases, J lost 7 bases, and 12 bases stayed unmatched. The CDR3 spans 15 residues. Germline CDR1 and CDR2: MNHEY and SVGAGI.

DNA for the CDR3: TGTGCCAGCAGCCCCCGGACTAGCGGGAGTTTAAATGAGCAGTTCTTC. This encodes CASSPRTSGSLNEQFF. The chain links TRBV13 to TRBJ2-1; 13 nucleotides align to TRBD2. The CDR3 is made up of 16 amino acids. The germline V gene encodes CDR1 PRHDT and CDR2 FYEKMQ (reference sequence). V trimming: 5 bases; J trimming: 7 bases; junction bases outside the gene matches: 8. The variable domain in full, with the rest retrieved from reference TRBV13 and TRBJ2-1, is AAGVIQSPRHLIKEKRETATLKCYPIPRHDTVYWYQQGPGQDPQFLISFYEKMQSDKGSIPDRFSAQQFSDYHSELNMSSLELGDSALYFCASSPRTSGSLNEQFFGPGTRLTVL.

The chain has TRBV5-5 and TRBJ2-1; no clear D. The germline V and J ends were trimmed by 3 bases and 0 bases, with 4 bases remaining between them. The germline V gene encodes CDR1 SGHKS and CDR2 YYEKEE (reference sequence). The CDR3 sequence is 13 residues long. CDR3 DNA sequence: TGTGCCAGCAGCTGGAGCTCCTACAATGAGCAGTTCTTC. It yields the protein CASSWSSYNEQFF.

The rearrangement uses TRBV29-1 and TRBJ1-1; no clear D. V gave up 4 bases and J gave up 4 bases, with 7 bases separating them. Germline V gene data show CDR1 as SQVTM and CDR2 as ANQGSEA. This CDR3 spans 11 amino acids. The CDR3 protein is CSVGSGTEAFF. As DNA, the CDR3 is TGCAGCGTTGGGAGCGGCACTGAAGCTTTCTTT.

CDR3 protein: CASSFARGLSGSGANVLTF. The CDR3 nucleotides read TGTGCCAGCAGTTTTGCCAGGGGCCTCAGTGGTTCGGGGGCCAACGTCCTGACTTTC. The genes are TRBV27 and TRBJ2-6; D may be TRBD1 (6 bases). Between the trimmed V and J ends, which lost 3 bases and 4 bases, there was a span of 22 bases. This CDR3 has 19 residues. Germline V gene data show CDR1 as MNHEY and CDR2 as SMNVEV (reference sequence).

Turning to this clone: Germline and junction disagree at one end, which may indicate a read error. The V call is TRBV10-2, the J call TRBJ1-2; TRBD1 aligns across 11 bases. Germline-derived CDR1 and CDR2 are WSHSY and SAAADI. This CDR3 comprises 15 residues. The CDR3 loop reads CASNEDRGLNYGYTF. CDR3 nucleotide sequence: TGCGCCAGCAATGAGGACAGGGGGCTTAACTATGGCTACACCTTC.

CDR3 sequence: CASSTGQGTYGYTF. In DNA, the CDR3 is TGCGCCAGCAGCACGGGACAGGGTACCTATGGCTACACCTTC. The chain combines TRBV5-1 with TRBJ1-2, with 9 bases lining up with TRBD1. The CDR3 spans 14 residues. The V segment lost 4 bases and the J segment 4 bases; nucleotides outside the gene matches: 5. The germline CDR1 and CDR2 sequences are SGHRS and YFSETQ.

V usage is TRBV2 and J usage is TRBJ2-2; TRBD1 matches at 8 bases. From germline, CDR1 is SNHLY and CDR2 FYNNEI. The CDR3 covers 15 residues. With 3 bases clipped from V and 3 bases from J, the junction kept 3 bases outside the gene matches. CDR3 sequence reads: CASSEQGAHTGELFF. CDR3 nucleotide sequence: TGTGCCAGCAGTGAGCAGGGGGCGCACACCGGGGAGCTGTTTTTT.

This sequence joins TRBV9 and TRBJ2-1; 10 bases line up with TRBD2. The CDR3 runs 16 residues. The ends lost 1 base at V and 7 bases at J; junction bases unmatched: 8. Germline assignment: CDR1 SGDLS and CDR2 YYNGEE. In nucleotides, the CDR3 is TGTGCCAGCAGCGTACATGTACTAGCGGGGCAGAATGAGCAGTTCTTC. It specifies CASSVHVLAGQNEQFF.

The chain has TRBV3-1 (or the pseudogene TRBV3-2) and TRBJ1-1; the D gene is possibly TRBD1 (5 bases). CDR3 length equals 16 residues. Trimming took 0 bases from V and 7 from J, leaving 18 bases between them. CDR1 is LGHDT, CDR2 YNNKEL, per germline (reference sequence). The CDR3 DNA reads TGTGCCAGCAGCCAAGATATGAGGATTCCGGGGGATGAAGCTTTCTTT. Its translation is CASSQDMRIPGDEAFF.

As regards this clone: Distinct nucleotide sequences in the sample also encode this CDR3. This chain joins TRBV5-1 and TRBJ2-1; weak D call: TRBD2 (5 bases). Germline loops: CDR1 SGHRS, CDR2 YFSETQ. CDR3 length: 14 amino acids. V was pared by 3 bases and J by 3 bases, with 10 bases between. CDR3 in amino acids: CASSSGLVYNEQFF. Written as DNA, the CDR3 is TGCGCCAGCAGCTCCGGACTGGTCTACAATGAGCAGTTCTTC.

This chain connects TRBV7-2 to TRBJ2-1; D is perhaps TRBD1 (5 bases). Germline loops: CDR1 SGHTA, CDR2 FQGNSA. Trimming pared 3 bases from V and 4 bases from J, leaving 16 bases between. This CDR3 spans 16 amino acids. The CDR3: CASSFTLGLVYNEQFF. The CDR3, as DNA: TGTGCCAGCAGCTTTACCCTGGGGCTGGTTTACAATGAGCAGTTCTTC.

The chain employs TRBV5-1 and TRBJ1-1; D unresolved. V gave up 2 bases and J gave up 1 base, with 18 bases separating them. This CDR3 region has 17 residues. The V gene's germline CDR1 is SGHRS and CDR2 YFSETQ. CDR3 sequence: CASSFSPEGTQNTEAFF. In nucleotides, the CDR3 is TGCGCCAGCAGCTTTTCCCCCGAGGGCACACAGAACACTGAAGCTTTCTTT.

This rearrangement joins TRBV7-9 to TRBJ1-2; the D is unclear. Trimming cost V 5 bases and J 5 bases, with 12 bases left between them. Germline CDR1 and CDR2: SEHNR and FQNEAQ (reference sequence). This CDR3 is 13 amino acids long. For the CDR3, the DNA is TGTGCCAGCAGCCCAGGACTGACTTATGGCTACACCTTC. Amino acid sequence: CASSPGLTYGYTF. The whole variable domain, filled in from reference TRBV7-9 and TRBJ1-2, reads DTGVSQNPRHKITKRGQNVTFRCDPISEHNRLYWYRQTLGQGPEFLTYFQNEAQLEKSRLLSDRFSAERPKGSFSTLEIQRTEQGDSAMYLCASSPGLTYGYTFGSGTRLTVV.

This clone is a singleton in its sample. The chain joins TRBV6-2 or TRBV6-3 to TRBJ2-1; 10 bases fit TRBD1. Germline CDR1 is MNHEY and CDR2 is SVGEGT. The CDR3 spans 17 residues. V trimming: 5 bases; J trimming: 6 bases; junction bases outside the gene matches: 13. Here the CDR3 reads CASSTRTADRGVNEQFF. The CDR3 DNA follows: TGTGCCAGCAGTACCAGAACCGCGGACAGGGGGGTCAATGAGCAGTTCTTC.

The chain employs TRBV19 and TRBJ2-1; D gene ambiguous. The CDR3 contains 13 residues. The germline V and J ends were trimmed by 6 bases and 4 bases, with 10 bases remaining between them. Germline V gene lookup returns CDR1 LNHDA and CDR2 SQIVND (reference sequence). CDR3: CASSGVLYNEQFF. The CDR3 nucleotides read TGTGCCAGTAGCGGAGTGCTTTACAATGAGCAGTTCTTC.

This sequence joins TRBV10-3 and TRBJ2-3, with 10 bases aligning to TRBD1. CDR1 and CDR2 (germline): ENHRY, SYGVKD. J was trimmed by 3 bases and V by 2 bases; bases with no gene match: 5. The CDR3 spans 16 residues. CDR3 sequence reads: CAISEGGQGSTDTQYF. In DNA, the CDR3 is TGTGCCATCAGTGAGGGGGGACAGGGGTCGACAGATACGCAGTATTTT.

The genes are TRBV6-5 and TRBJ1-5, with 7 nucleotides matching TRBD1. The germline gives CDR1 MNHEY, CDR2 SVGAGI. CDR3 length equals 15 residues. V shed 7 bases, J shed 8 bases, and the junction held 14 bases outside the gene matches. This chain's CDR3 is CASIEGQGGWKPQHF. The CDR3 DNA follows: TGTGCCAGCATAGAGGGGCAGGGGGGATGGAAGCCCCAGCATTTT.

The chain combines TRBV30 with TRBJ1-1; D remains ambiguous. V was shortened by 2 bases and J by 5 bases, with 12 bases between the two germline ends. This CDR3 is built from 13 residues. The germline CDR1 and CDR2 sequences are GTSNPN and SVGIG (reference sequence). The CDR3 nucleotides read TGTGCCTGGAGTAAGAACGAGAGAACTGAAGCTTTCTTT. This codes for CAWSKNERTEAFF. The complete variable domain, with remaining parts taken from reference TRBV30 and TRBJ1-1, reads SQTIHQWPATLVQPVGSPLSLECTVEGTSNPNLYWYRQAAGRGLQLLFYSVGIGQISSEVPQNLSASRPQDRQFILSSKKLLLSDSGFYLCAWSKNERTEAFFGQGTRLTVV.